A single sample gave rise to the 9 T cell receptor beta chains below, sequenced in a study of T-cell memory formation after mild COVID-19. TCRdb re-analysed the 5' RACE reads in MiXCR, keeping a single row per CDR3 protein. This repertoire shows 350,000 to 450,000 distinct CDR3 sequences, under 15% found once; its top ten account for under 25%. Sequencing input: PBMCs or a T cell subset sorted from them (not recorded which). These receptors all stem from a young man who had mild COVID-19 (a few samples of this study predate the infection). Cell type and time point are not known.

The chain links TRBV7-9 to TRBJ2-5, with D perhaps TRBD2 (5 bases). The CDR3 runs to 13 residues. V shed 4 bases and J shed 7 bases, with 13 bases lying between them. Germline lookup yields CDR1 SEHNR and CDR2 FQNEAQ (reference sequence). DNA for the CDR3: TGTGCCAGCAGCTCCCTTACCGGAGGGACCCAGTACTTC. Its protein is CASSSLTGGTQYF.

The chain carries TRBV5-1 and TRBJ1-1; 8 nucleotides line up with TRBD1. The CDR3 contains 13 residues. Germline-derived CDR1 and CDR2 are SGHRS and YFSETQ. The junction had 3 bases not matched to a gene; V was cut back by 4 bases and J by 4 bases. The CDR3 loop reads CASSTTGVTEAFF. The CDR3 DNA reads TGCGCCAGCAGCACGACAGGGGTCACTGAAGCTTTCTTT.

This clonotype was found many times. The V call is TRBV12-3 or TRBV12-4, the J call TRBJ2-7; D tentatively reads TRBD1 or TRBD2 (5 bases each). The CDR3 loop spans 11 amino acids. V lost 10 bases and J 4 bases, leaving 11 bases between the germline ends. CDR3 amino acids: CATREFYEQYV. CDR3 DNA sequence: TGTGCCACCAGGGAGTTTTACGAGCAGTACGTC.

At least ten counts were recorded for this clonotype. This rearrangement joins TRBV6-6 to TRBJ1-6; D gene ambiguous. Germline CDR1 MNHNY, CDR2 SVGAGI (reference sequence). Trimming shortened V by 8 bases and J by 7 bases, and 15 bases separated the two germline ends. The CDR3 runs to 14 residues. The CDR3 protein is CASSPPESNSPLHF. Written as DNA, the CDR3 is TGTGCCAGCTCCCCCCCAGAAAGCAATTCACCCCTCCACTTT.

Many counts were recorded for this clonotype. The chain is built from TRBV5-1 and TRBJ1-5; D gene uncertain. V lost 1 base and J lost 2, with 10 bases in between. CDR1 and CDR2 (germline): SGHRS, YFSETQ. The length of the CDR3 is 15 residues. CDR3 region: CASSLSGTGNQPQHF. DNA for the CDR3: TGCGCCAGCAGCTTGTCGGGTACTGGCAATCAGCCCCAGCATTTT.

The genes are TRBV7-6 and TRBJ2-7; possible D gene TRBD1, 5 bases. The CDR3 is made up of 14 amino acids. Trimming removed 0 bases from V and 5 bases from J, with 11 bases in between. Germline lookup yields CDR1 SGHVS and CDR2 FNYEAQ. CDR3 in DNA: TGTGCCAGCAGCTTAGCGGGGCCTTCCAACGAGCAGTACTTC. Its protein is CASSLAGPSNEQYF.

This clonotype has at least ten counts. The chain employs TRBV12-3 or TRBV12-4 and TRBJ2-3; D is ambiguous. CDR3 length: 12 residues. V lost 3 bases and J lost 6, with 7 bases in between. This CDR3 reads CASSLGFDTQYF. CDR3 coding DNA: TGTGCCAGCAGTTTGGGGTTTGATACGCAGTATTTT.

The chain is built from TRBV19 and TRBJ2-3; 14 bases are a match to TRBD2. The CDR3 is 17 residues long. CDR1 is LNHDA, CDR2 SQIVND, per germline (reference sequence). Unmatched junction bases numbered 8, after V lost 4 bases and J lost 5 bases. The CDR3 DNA reads TGTGCCAGTAGTACGCCGGGACTAGCGGGAGTTGGAGATACGCAGTATTTT. Amino acids: CASSTPGLAGVGDTQYF. Full variable domain (missing parts from reference TRBV19 and TRBJ2-3): DGGITQSPKYLFRKEGQNVTLSCEQNLNHDAMYWYRQDPGQGLRLIYYSQIVNDFQKGDIAEGYSVSREKKESFPLTVTSAQKNPTAFYLCASSTPGLAGVGDTQYFGPGTRLTVL.

The V call is TRBV21-1, the J call TRBJ1-5. TRBV21-1 is a documented pseudogene. This CDR3 region has 12 residues. The CDR3 DNA is TGTGCCAGCAGCAAAGTTGCTCAGCCCCAGCATTTT. This encodes CASSKVAQPQHF.